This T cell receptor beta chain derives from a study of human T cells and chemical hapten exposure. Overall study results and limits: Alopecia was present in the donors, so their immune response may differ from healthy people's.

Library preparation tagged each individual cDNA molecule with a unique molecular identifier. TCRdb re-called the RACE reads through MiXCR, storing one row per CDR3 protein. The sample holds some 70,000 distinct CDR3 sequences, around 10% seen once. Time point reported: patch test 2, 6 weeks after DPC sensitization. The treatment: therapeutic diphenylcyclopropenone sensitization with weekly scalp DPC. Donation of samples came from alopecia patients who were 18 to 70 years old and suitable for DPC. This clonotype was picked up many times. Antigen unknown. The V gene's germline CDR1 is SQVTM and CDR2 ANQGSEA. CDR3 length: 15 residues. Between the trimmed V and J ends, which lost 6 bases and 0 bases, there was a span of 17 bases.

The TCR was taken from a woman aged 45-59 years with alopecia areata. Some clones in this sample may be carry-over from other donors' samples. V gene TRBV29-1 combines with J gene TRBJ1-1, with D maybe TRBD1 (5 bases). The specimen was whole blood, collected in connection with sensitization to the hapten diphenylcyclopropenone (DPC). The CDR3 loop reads CSVTPSRGMNTEAFF. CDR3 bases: TGCAGCGTAACTCCAAGTCGGGGGATGAACACTGAAGCTTTCTTT.